These 14 T cell receptor beta chains share one sample of origin, sequenced in a study of Graves' ophthalmopathy and Graves' hyperthyroidism. From RNA, the CDR3 regions of TCR beta chains were amplified and sequenced. First-round RT-PCR with HTBI primers preceded a second-round multiplex PCR. TCRdb fed the multiplex PCR reads into MiXCR, producing one record per CDR3 protein. The sample yields around 1.1 million distinct CDR3 sequences, 36% seen once. Sequencing was performed on peripheral blood or thyroid tissue (not recorded which). The receptors come from an adult man with Graves' hyperthyroidism.

This clonotype showed up just a few times. CDR3 nucleotide sequence: TGTGCCAGCAGTTTTATGGCAGGGGCCGAAGTCTACGAGCAGTACTTC. Translated: CASSFMAGAEVYEQYF. The V call is TRBV12-3 or TRBV12-4, the J call TRBJ2-7; D is possibly TRBD1 (6 bases). V was pared by 3 bases and J by 3 bases, with 18 bases between. CDR3 length equals 16 residues.

This clonotype was counted between two and nine times. The chain links TRBV20-1 to TRBJ2-7, with 7 bases identical to TRBD2. The CDR3 length is 16 residues. Germline CDR1 reads DFQATT; CDR2 reads SNEGSKA (reference sequence). With V trimmed by 2 bases and J by 0 bases, 10 bases remained unmatched. CDR3 DNA: TGCAGTGCTAGACCCAGGGAGGGAAGTGGCTCCTACGAGCAGTACTTC. Translation: CSARPREGSGSYEQYF.

The chain has TRBV11-1 and TRBJ1-5; no firm D call. The CDR3 covers 14 residues. V dropped 2 bases and J dropped 11 bases, with 16 bases sitting between them. Germline CDR1 is SGHAT and CDR2 is FQDESV (reference sequence). The CDR3 sequence: CASSLLRSQETQHF. CDR3 in DNA: TGTGCCAGCAGCTTATTGCGCAGCCAAGAGACCCAGCATTTT.

As for this clonotype: A junction boundary mismatches the germline segment, possibly from a read error. J is TRBJ1-1 and V is TRBV29-1; D is possibly TRBD1 (6 bases). CDR1 is SQVTM and CDR2 is ANQGSEA in the germline V gene. The CDR3 loop spans 13 amino acids. The CDR3 spells CAWKGQFNTEAFF. For the CDR3, the DNA is TGTGCCTGGAAAGGACAGTTTAACACTGAAGCTTTCTTT.

This clonotype appeared many times. V is TRBV29-1 and J is TRBJ2-5; D not certain. Germline V gene sequence: CDR1 SQVTM, CDR2 ANQGSEA. The CDR3 is 12 amino acids. V lost 1 base and J 5 bases, leaving 8 bases between the germline ends. The DNA for the CDR3 is TGCAGCGTTGAAGGATTGGGGGAGACCCAGTACTTC. Protein sequence: CSVEGLGETQYF. Full variable domain (outside the CDR3, taken from reference TRBV29-1 and TRBJ2-5): SAVISQKPSRDICQRGTSLTIQCQVDSQVTMMFWYRQQPGQSLTLIATANQGSEATYESGFVIDKFPISRPNLTFSTLTVSNMSPEDSSIYLCSVEGLGETQYFGPGTRLLVL.

Comment on this clonotype: This may stem from a read error, because a much larger clone lies one nucleotide away. V and J are TRBV10-3 and TRBJ1-6; 7 nucleotides match TRBD1. Germline V lookup: CDR1 ENHRY, CDR2 SYGVKD. CDR3 length: 14 residues. J was trimmed by 9 bases and V by 4 bases; bases with no gene match: 6. The CDR3 sequence: CAISGGQHTSPLHF. CDR3 nucleotides: TGTGCCATCAGTGGGGGACAGCATACTTCACCCCTCCACTTT.

Of note for this clonotype: This may arise from a read error, as a much more abundant clone is one base away. The chain has TRBV29-1 and TRBJ2-5, with D maybe TRBD1 (5 bases). Trimming removed 6 bases from V and 5 bases from J, with 10 bases in between. This CDR3 has 11 residues. Germline-derived CDR1 and CDR2 are SQVTM and ANQGSEA. For the CDR3, the DNA is TGCAGCGTGTGGGGCTATGAGACCCAGTACTTC. It encodes CSVWGYETQYF.

The CDR3 bases are TGCGCCAGCAGTGAGTCAGTTACGAGGATGAACACTGAAGCTTTCTTT. Protein: CASSESVTRMNTEAFF. The V and J genes are TRBV10-2 and TRBJ1-1; D is unclear. From germline, CDR1 is WSHSY and CDR2 SAAADI. The CDR3 sequence is 16 residues long. V was clipped by 0 bases and J by 0 bases, with 11 bases between them.

This clonotype was found a few times. The chain employs TRBV30 and TRBJ2-7; D remains ambiguous. Deletions cut 7 bases from V and 3 bases from J, with 16 bases between. From germline, CDR1 is GTSNPN and CDR2 SVGIG (reference sequence). The CDR3 extends over 13 amino acids. In DNA form, the CDR3 reads TGTGCCTACCACGCGCAGACCTACTACGAGCAGTACTTC. Protein product: CAYHAQTYYEQYF.

This chain uses TRBV7-2 with TRBJ1-2, with no clear D. Germline CDR1 is SGHTA and CDR2 is FQGNSA. This CDR3 contains 15 residues. Trimming stripped 8 bases from V and 4 bases from J, with 20 bases between. CDR3 amino acids: CASHPPAGRGYGYTF. CDR3 DNA: TGTGCCAGCCATCCACCCGCAGGACGGGGCTATGGCTACACCTTC.

This chain uses TRBV6-5 with TRBJ1-4; possible D gene TRBD1, 5 bases. The CDR3 is 15 amino acids. Germline CDR1 MNHEY, CDR2 SVGAGI. V dropped 2 bases and J dropped 5 bases, with 12 bases sitting between them. CDR3 DNA: TGTGCCAGCAGTTACGGGGCAGGGACGAATGAAAAACTGTTTTTT. Amino acids: CASSYGAGTNEKLFF.

V usage is TRBV20-1 and J usage is TRBJ2-5; D gene uncertain. The V end was cut by 3 bases, the J end by 2 bases, with 13 bases between. Germline CDR1 reads DFQATT; CDR2 reads SNEGSKA (reference sequence). This CDR3 is 14 amino acids long. The CDR3 protein is CSASPDGRQETQYF. In nucleotides, the CDR3 is TGCAGTGCTAGCCCGGACGGACGTCAAGAGACCCAGTACTTC.

The V and J genes are TRBV29-1 and TRBJ1-2; TRBD1 aligns across 10 bases. The J segment lost 7 bases and the V segment lost 1 base, leaving 9 bases of the junction unmatched. The germline V gene has CDR1 SQVTM and CDR2 ANQGSEA. CDR3 length equals 15 residues. The CDR3: CSVEVAGTGDGGYTF. Written as DNA, the CDR3 is TGCAGCGTTGAAGTTGCCGGGACAGGGGACGGTGGCTACACCTTC.

J is TRBJ1-2 and V is TRBV7-6; 9 positions match TRBD1. This CDR3 spans 13 amino acids. Germline trimming cut 5 bases from V and 8 bases from J; bases unmatched to any gene: 6. Germline CDR1 SGHVS, CDR2 FNYEAQ. CDR3 amino acids: CASSEGQGRGYTF. CDR3 coding DNA: TGTGCCAGCAGCGAGGGACAGGGTCGGGGCTACACCTTC.